This T cell receptor beta chain was observed in a study of blood T cells in healthy people across ages. Study-wide results and caveats: Unsorted PBMCs prevented conclusive naive versus antigen-experienced comparison. Long-lived donors exceeded aged donors in naive CD4+ cells and diversity.

The donors, healthy Caucasians from Russia, were aged roughly 6 to 90. The sample holds a few counts of this clonotype. Its antigen remains unknown. It was with a sample-barcoded 5' primer and a J-beta primer mix that a second PCR of roughly 7 to 12 cycles was run. Every single cDNA molecule received a tag from a template-switch adaptor with 12 random nucleotides. TCRdb analysed the 5' RACE reads with MiXCR anew, one entry per CDR3 protein. The data contain almost 1 million distinct CDR3 sequences, roughly 51% of them singletons. The CDR3 covers 14 residues. The V and J ends lost 7 bases and 0 bases respectively, with 11 bases between them. Germline V gene data show CDR1 as SGDLS and CDR2 as YYNGEE.

The chain has TRBV9 and TRBJ2-1; D is possibly TRBD2 (6 bases). The clonotype originates from a woman aged 55-70 years in good health. Input material: blood. CDR3 sequence: CASAPGSSYNEQFF. As DNA, the CDR3 is TGTGCCAGCGCCCCCGGGAGCTCCTACAATGAGCAGTTCTTC.